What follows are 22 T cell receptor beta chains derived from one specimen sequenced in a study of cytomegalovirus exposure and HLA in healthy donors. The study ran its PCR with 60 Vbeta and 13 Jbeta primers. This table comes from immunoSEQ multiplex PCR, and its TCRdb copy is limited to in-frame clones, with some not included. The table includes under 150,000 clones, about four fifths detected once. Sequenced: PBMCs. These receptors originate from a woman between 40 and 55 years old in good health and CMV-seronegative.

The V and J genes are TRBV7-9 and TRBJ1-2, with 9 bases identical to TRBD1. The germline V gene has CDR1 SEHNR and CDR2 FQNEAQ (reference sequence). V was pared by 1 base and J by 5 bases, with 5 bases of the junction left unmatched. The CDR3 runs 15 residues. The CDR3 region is CASSLESTGGYGYTF. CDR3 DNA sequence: TGTGCCAGCAGCTTAGAGTCGACAGGGGGATATGGCTACACCTTC.

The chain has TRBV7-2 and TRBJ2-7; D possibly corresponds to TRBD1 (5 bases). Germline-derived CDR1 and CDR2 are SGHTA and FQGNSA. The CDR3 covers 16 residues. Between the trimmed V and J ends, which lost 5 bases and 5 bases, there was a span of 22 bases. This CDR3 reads CASSLRPGWGENEQYF. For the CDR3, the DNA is TGTGCCAGCAGCCTTCGACCGGGTTGGGGCGAGAACGAGCAGTACTTC.

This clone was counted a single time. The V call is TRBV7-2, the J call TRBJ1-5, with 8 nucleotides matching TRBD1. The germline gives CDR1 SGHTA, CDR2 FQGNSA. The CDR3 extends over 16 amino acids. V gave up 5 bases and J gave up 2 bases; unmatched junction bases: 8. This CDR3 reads CASSPPTGDGNQPQHF. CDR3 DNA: TGTGCCAGCAGCCCGCCGACAGGGGATGGCAATCAGCCCCAGCATTTT. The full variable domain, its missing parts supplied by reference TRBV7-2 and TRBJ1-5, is GAGVSQSPSNKVTEKGKDVELRCDPISGHTALYWYRQSLGQGLEFLIYFQGNSAPDKSGLPSDRFSAERTGGSVSTLTIQRTQQEDSAVYLCASSPPTGDGNQPQHFGDGTRLSIL.

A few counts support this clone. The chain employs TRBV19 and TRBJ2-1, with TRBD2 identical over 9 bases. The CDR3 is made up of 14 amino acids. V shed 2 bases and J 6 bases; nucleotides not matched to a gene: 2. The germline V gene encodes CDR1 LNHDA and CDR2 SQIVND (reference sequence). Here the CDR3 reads CASSILAGSNEQFF. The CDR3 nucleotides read TGTGCCAGTAGTATACTAGCGGGGTCCAATGAGCAGTTCTTC.

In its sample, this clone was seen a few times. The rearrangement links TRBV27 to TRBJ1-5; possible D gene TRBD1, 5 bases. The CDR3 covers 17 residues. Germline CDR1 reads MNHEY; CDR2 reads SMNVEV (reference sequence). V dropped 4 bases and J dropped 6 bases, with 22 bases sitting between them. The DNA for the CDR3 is TGTGCCAGCAGTTCTATAACCGGGACTGTCCTCAGTCAGCCCCAGCATTTT. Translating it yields CASSSITGTVLSQPQHF.

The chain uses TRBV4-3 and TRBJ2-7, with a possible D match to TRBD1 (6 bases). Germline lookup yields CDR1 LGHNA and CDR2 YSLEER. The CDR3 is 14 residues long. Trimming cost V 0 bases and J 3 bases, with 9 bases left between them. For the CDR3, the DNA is TGCGCCAGCAGCCAAGAAGGCAGGGGCTACGAGCAGTACTTC. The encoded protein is CASSQEGRGYEQYF.

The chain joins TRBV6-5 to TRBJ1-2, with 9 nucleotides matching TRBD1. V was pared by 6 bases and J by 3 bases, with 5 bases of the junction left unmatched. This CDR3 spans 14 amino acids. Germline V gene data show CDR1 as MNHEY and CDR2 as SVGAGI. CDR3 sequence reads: CASSSRDRDYGYTF. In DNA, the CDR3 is TGTGCCAGCAGCTCCCGGGACAGGGACTATGGCTACACCTTC.

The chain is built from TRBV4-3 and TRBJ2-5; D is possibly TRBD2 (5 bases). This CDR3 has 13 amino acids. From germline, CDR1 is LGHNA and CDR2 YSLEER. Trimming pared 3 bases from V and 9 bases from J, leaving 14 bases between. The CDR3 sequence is CASSQGDSAAQYF. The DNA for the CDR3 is TGCGCCAGCAGCCAGGGAGATAGCGCTGCCCAGTACTTC.

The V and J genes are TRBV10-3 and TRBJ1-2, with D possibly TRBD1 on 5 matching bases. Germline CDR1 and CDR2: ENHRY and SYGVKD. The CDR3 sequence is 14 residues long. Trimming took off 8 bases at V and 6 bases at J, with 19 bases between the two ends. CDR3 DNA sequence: TGTGCCATCCCCCTCGGGGGAGTAGGCAATGGCTACACCTTC. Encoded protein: CAIPLGGVGNGYTF.

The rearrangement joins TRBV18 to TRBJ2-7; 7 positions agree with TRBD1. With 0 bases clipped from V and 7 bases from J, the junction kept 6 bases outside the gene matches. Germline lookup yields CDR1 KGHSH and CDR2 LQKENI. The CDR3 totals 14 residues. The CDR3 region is CASSPPWDSGEQYF. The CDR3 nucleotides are TGTGCCAGCTCACCACCGTGGGACAGTGGAGAGCAGTACTTC.

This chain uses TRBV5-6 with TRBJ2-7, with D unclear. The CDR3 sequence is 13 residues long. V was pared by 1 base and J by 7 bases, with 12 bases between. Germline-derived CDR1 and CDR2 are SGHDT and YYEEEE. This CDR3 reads CASSLSFLAEQYF. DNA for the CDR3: TGTGCCAGCAGCTTGTCCTTCCTCGCGGAGCAGTACTTC.

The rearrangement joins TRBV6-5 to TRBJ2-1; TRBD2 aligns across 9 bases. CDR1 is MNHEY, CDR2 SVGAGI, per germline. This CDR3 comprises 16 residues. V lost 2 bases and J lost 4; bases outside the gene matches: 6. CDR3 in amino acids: CASSYRLSGGYNEQFF. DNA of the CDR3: TGTGCCAGCAGTTACCGGCTTAGCGGGGGTTACAATGAGCAGTTCTTC.

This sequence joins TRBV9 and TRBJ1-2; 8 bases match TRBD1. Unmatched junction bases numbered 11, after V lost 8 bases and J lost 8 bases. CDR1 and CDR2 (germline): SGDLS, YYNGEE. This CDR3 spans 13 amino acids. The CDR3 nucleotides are TGTGCCAGGGGGGCACAGGGGGTGGGAGGCTACACCTTC. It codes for CARGAQGVGGYTF.

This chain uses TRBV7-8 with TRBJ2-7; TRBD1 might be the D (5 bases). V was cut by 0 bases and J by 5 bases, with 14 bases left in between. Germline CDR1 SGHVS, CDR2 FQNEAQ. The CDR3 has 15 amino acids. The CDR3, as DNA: TGTGCCAGCAGCTTAGCCCTCACGGGCAGGGACGAGCAGTACTTC. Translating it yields CASSLALTGRDEQYF.

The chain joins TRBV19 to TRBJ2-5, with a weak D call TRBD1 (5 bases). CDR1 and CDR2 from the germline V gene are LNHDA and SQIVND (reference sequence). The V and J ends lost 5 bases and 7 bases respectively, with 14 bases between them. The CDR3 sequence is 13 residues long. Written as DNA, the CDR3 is TGTGCCAGTAGTCGCCAGGGAAGAGGGACCCAGTACTTC. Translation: CASSRQGRGTQYF.

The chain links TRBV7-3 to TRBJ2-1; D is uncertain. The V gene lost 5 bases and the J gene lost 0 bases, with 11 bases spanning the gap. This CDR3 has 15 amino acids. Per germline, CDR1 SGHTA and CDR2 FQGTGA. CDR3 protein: CASSAIVSSYNEQFF. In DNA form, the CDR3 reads TGTGCCAGCAGCGCCATCGTCAGCTCCTACAATGAGCAGTTCTTC.

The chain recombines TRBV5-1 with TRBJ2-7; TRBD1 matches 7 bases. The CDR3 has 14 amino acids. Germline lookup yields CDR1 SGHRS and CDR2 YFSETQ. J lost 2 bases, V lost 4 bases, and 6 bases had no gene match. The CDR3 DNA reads TGCGCCAGCAGCGGAGACAGGGCGGCCTACGAGCAGTACTTC. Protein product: CASSGDRAAYEQYF.

In DNA, the CDR3 is TGTGCCAGCAGCCTCACAGGGGGAGGCACTGAAGCTTTCTTT. It is translated as CASSLTGGGTEAFF. V is TRBV13 and J is TRBJ1-1, with 8 bases that match TRBD1. The CDR3 length is 14 residues. With V trimmed by 5 bases and J by 4 bases, 6 bases remained unmatched. CDR1 is PRHDT, CDR2 FYEKMQ, per germline (reference sequence).

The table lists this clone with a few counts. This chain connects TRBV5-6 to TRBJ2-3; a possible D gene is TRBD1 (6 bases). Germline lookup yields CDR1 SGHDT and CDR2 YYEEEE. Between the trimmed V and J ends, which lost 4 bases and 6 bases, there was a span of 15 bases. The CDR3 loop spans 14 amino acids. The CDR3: CASSLRIGQDTQYF. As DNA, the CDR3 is TGTGCCAGCAGCCTGCGTATAGGACAGGATACGCAGTATTTT.

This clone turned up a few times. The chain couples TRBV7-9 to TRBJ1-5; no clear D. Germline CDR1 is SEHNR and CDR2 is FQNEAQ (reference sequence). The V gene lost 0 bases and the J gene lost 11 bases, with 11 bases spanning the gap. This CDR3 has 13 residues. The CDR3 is CASSLAGGKAQHF. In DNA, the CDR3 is TGTGCCAGCAGCTTAGCTGGAGGGAAGGCCCAGCATTTT.

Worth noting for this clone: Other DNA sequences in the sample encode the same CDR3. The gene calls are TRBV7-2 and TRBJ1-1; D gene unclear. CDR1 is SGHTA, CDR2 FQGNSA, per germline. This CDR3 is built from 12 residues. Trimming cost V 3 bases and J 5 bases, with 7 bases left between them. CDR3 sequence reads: CASSFPGTEAFF. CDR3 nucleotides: TGTGCCAGCAGCTTCCCGGGGACTGAAGCTTTCTTT.

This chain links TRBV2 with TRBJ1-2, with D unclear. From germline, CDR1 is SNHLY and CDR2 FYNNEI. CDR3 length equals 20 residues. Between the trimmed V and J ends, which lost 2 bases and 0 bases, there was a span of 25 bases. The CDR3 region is CASSERETRPHWITNYGYTF. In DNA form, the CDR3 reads TGTGCCAGCAGTGAAAGGGAGACAAGGCCCCATTGGATTACTAACTATGGCTACACCTTC.